This TCR beta chain was documented in a study of blood T cells in healthy people across ages. V lost 5 bases and J lost 6, with 14 bases in between. Germline values: CDR1 SQVTM, CDR2 ANQGSEA. There are 12 residues in the CDR3. In this sample, this clonotype turned up a few times. PCR was performed a second time for about 6 to 11 cycles using a sample-barcoded 5' primer and a J-beta primer mix. Each CDR3 protein gets one entry after TCRdb re-called the 5' RACE reads with MiXCR. Of 1,500,000 or so distinct CDR3 sequences in the sample, around 55% were seen once. This TCR was sampled from a man between 18 and 29 years old in good health. Material: blood. The J gene is TRBJ2-7, the V gene TRBV29-1; D assignment may be TRBD1 or TRBD2 (5 bases each). CDR3: CSVSEGLAEQYF. Here the CDR3 DNA reads TGCAGCGTTAGTGAGGGGTTGGCCGAGCAGTACTTC.